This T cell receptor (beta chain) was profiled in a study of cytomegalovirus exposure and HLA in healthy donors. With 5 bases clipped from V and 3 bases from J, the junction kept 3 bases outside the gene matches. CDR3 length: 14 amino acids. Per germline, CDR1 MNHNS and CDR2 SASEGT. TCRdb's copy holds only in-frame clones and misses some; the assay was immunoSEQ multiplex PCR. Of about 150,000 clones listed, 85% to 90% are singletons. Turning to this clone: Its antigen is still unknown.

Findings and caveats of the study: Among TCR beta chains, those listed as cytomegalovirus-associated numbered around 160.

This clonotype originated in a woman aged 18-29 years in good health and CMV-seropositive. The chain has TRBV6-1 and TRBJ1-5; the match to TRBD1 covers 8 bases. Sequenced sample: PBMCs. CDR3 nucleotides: TGTGCCAGCAGTTTGGGACAGGTCAATCAGCCCCAGCATTTT. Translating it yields CASSLGQVNQPQHF.